The 3 T cell receptor beta chains presented below share a single source sample, sequenced in a study of control samples from healthy donors and cancer patients. Assay: immunoSEQ multiplex PCR; the TCRdb copy retains only in-frame clones and omits some. The sample lists approximately 150,000 clones, around 90% occurring once. The sample comprised blood. The receptors stem from a middle-aged woman in good health.

The chain carries TRBV4-1 and TRBJ2-1; 8 bases fit TRBD1. The CDR3 is 14 residues long. Looked up from germline, CDR1 is MGHRA and CDR2 is YSYEKL. V shed 3 bases and J 6 bases; nucleotides not matched to a gene: 4. The CDR3 DNA is TGCGCCAGCAGCCAGACAGGGGACAGCAATGAGCAGTTCTTC. This translates into CASSQTGDSNEQFF.

This clone appeared once. DNA of the CDR3: TGTGCCAGCAGCGCCAACCCATGGGCTTATGGCTACACCTTC. Residues: CASSANPWAYGYTF. This rearrangement joins TRBV11-2 to TRBJ1-2; no reliable D call. The CDR3 loop spans 14 amino acids. Germline V gene sequence: CDR1 SGHAT, CDR2 FQNNGV. V lost 5 bases to trimming and J lost 5 bases, with 15 bases between them.

This chain joins TRBV7-6 and TRBJ2-1; a weak D match, TRBD1 (5 bases). CDR3 length: 15 residues. With 3 bases removed from V and 5 bases from J, the gap between germline ends came to 14 bases. From germline, CDR1 is SGHVS and CDR2 FNYEAQ. The CDR3 DNA sequence: TGTGCCAGCAGCTTCCAGGGTTTTGAGCACAATGAGCAGTTCTTC. Protein: CASSFQGFEHNEQFF. The full variable domain, in which reference TRBV7-6 and TRBJ2-1 provide the parts outside the CDR3, is GAGVSQSPRYKVTKRGQDVALRCDPISGHVSLYWYRQALGQGPEFLTYFNYEAQQDKSGLPNDRFSAERPEGSISTLTIQRTEQRDSAMYRCASSFQGFEHNEQFFGPGTRLTVL.